This is a list of T cell receptor beta chains from one sample in a study of shared clonotypes between healthy human individuals. Using immunoSEQ multiplex PCR, the repertoire was profiled, and TCRdb retains in-frame clones only, with some absent. The sample shows 1,500,000 or so clones, around 98.5% of them seen only once. Sequencing was carried out using naive CD4+ T cells sorted from blood. The receptor source for this set is a man between 25 and 39 years old in good health. Each CDR3 is given without its conserved first and last residue.

V	length	CDR3
TRBV11-2	10	ASSLANYGYT
TRBV30	11	AWRGTLGTGAF
TRBV28	12	ASSLSGDPYEQY
TRBV28	11	ASSLQGLQPQH
TRBV7-2	13	ASSRDRGVSYEQY
TRBV5-1	12	ASSLQLTEETQY
TRBV29-1	11	SAEGVANYGYT
TRBV18	11	ASSWTENTEAF
TRBV9	12	ASSVGLSGNEQY
TRBV15	11	ATSREKINEQF
TRBV15	11	ATSPTGGNEQF
TRBV6-5	12	ASIPRDGTYEQY
TRBV5-1	11	ASSPDTTYEQY
TRBV18	12	ASSPTGPLAGYT
TRBV7-9	15	ASSLPPRQGKDQPQH
TRBV5-1	13	ASSLVHSSTDTQY
TRBV6-1	11	ASSEVGQYGYT
TRBV5-1	14	ASSLDPGLSTDTQY
TRBV20-1	9	SARRTGTQY
TRBV18	16	ASSPTQRLQSHYNEQF
TRBV9	16	ASSVGTSGRGYQETQY
TRBV18	15	ASSPLERQVNKNIQY
TRBV13	15	ASSLGRTTSSQETQY
TRBV28	9	ASGADREAF
TRBV7-7	13	ASSNWGGDTGELF
TRBV7-9	11	ASSLESGNTIY
TRBV27	16	ASSLRGHPLLAKNIQY
TRBV29-1	12	SVTLTEYQETQY
TRBV6-1	12	ASTTFGLGEKLF
TRBV7-8	12	ASSSRQGENIQY
TRBV13	17	ASSPRRGLALTGLYEQY
TRBV18	11	ASSPDRNQPQH
TRBV6-5	13	ASSRPAGLDNTQY
TRBV7-6	10	ASMGPYNEQF
TRBV29-1	9	SVDSNTEAF
TRBV2	13	ASSETRGRYNEQF
TRBV5-1	11	ASSLGRNEKLF
TRBV15	12	ATSRDINTDTQY
TRBV9	13	ASSVASWGLGEQF